Reported below is one T cell receptor beta chain. Its cognate antigen is unknown. These data are taken from a study of T cells in narcolepsy. On the study more broadly: Patients with NT1 or NT2 and healthy control donors were enrolled. Findings and caveats of the study: Healthy controls reportedly lacked the autoreactive clonotypes serially found in patients' blood. No autoreactive T cell clone sequences appeared in some memory CD4+ repertoires. Autoreactive HCRT-specific and TRIB2-specific clonotypes were marked in same-patient CSF-versus-blood CD4+ comparisons.

Sequencing was performed with immunoSEQ multiplex PCR; in TCRdb, only in-frame clones are kept and a portion is missing. The data hold fewer than 35,000 clones, with around 81% observed a single time. The CDR3 has 14 residues. V shed 4 bases, J shed 3 bases, and the junction held 6 bases outside the gene matches. CDR1 MGHDK and CDR2 SYGVNS come from the germline V gene. This sequence joins TRBV25-1 and TRBJ2-7, with 7 bases aligning to TRBD1. This receptor was obtained from a human donor with narcolepsy. The sample taken for sequencing was CD45RA- memory CD4+ T cells from PBMCs. The CDR3 DNA follows: TGTGCCAGCAGTGGACCGGGACAGTTCTACGAGCAGTACTTC. Translated, it gives CASSGPGQFYEQYF.